This entry lists 20 T cell receptor beta chains sequenced from one sample in a study of blood T cells in healthy people across ages. Primers used in a second PCR of about 6 to 11 cycles were a sample-barcoded 5' primer and a J-beta primer mix. TCRdb redid the calling of the 5' RACE reads with MiXCR, one entry per CDR3 protein. This table has almost 300,000 distinct CDR3 sequences, roughly 29% appearing once. Sequenced input: blood. The receptors derive from a woman aged 70 to 79 in good health.

This clonotype was detected a few times. The rearrangement links TRBV10-2 to TRBJ2-3; D gene uncertain. Per germline, CDR1 WSHSY and CDR2 SAAADI. The ends were cut back, 8 bases at V and 6 bases at J, with 27 bases in the middle. The CDR3 length is 17 residues. CDR3 protein: CASFGWGSSEKGDTQYF. CDR3 nucleotides: TGCGCCAGCTTCGGGTGGGGTTCCAGCGAGAAAGGGGATACGCAGTATTTT.

The chain has TRBV20-1 and TRBJ1-3; D might be TRBD1 (6 bases). Germline V gives CDR1 DFQATT, CDR2 SNEGSKA (reference sequence). The CDR3 contains 15 residues. Trimming left V 3 bases short and J 2 bases short, with 14 bases between. CDR3 sequence reads: CSARNSKGAGNTIYF. Here the CDR3 DNA reads TGCAGTGCTAGGAACTCCAAGGGGGCTGGAAACACCATATATTTT.

The rearrangement joins TRBV20-1 to TRBJ2-1, with 9 bases that match TRBD2. In germline, CDR1 is DFQATT, CDR2 SNEGSKA (reference sequence). V dropped 3 bases and J dropped 1; count of bases not matched to a gene: 4. CDR3 length: 15 residues. CDR3 nucleotides: TGCAGTGCTAGTTCCCTAGCGGGGTCCTACAATGAGCAGTTCTTC. Its protein product is CSASSLAGSYNEQFF.

The chain uses TRBV28 and TRBJ2-6; no clear D. Trimming left V 7 bases short and J 0 bases short, with 16 bases between. CDR1 MDHEN and CDR2 SYDVKM come from the germline V gene. CDR3 length equals 17 residues. CDR3 sequence reads: CASNRPTIVSGANVLTF. CDR3 DNA sequence: TGTGCCAGCAACCGCCCGACAATAGTCTCTGGGGCCAACGTCCTGACTTTC. Together with reference TRBV28 and TRBJ2-6, the CDR3 gives the full variable domain: DVKVTQSSRYLVKRTGEKVFLECVQDMDHENMFWYRQDPGLGLRLIYFSYDVKMKEKGDIPEGYSVSREKKERFSLILESASTNQTSMYLCASNRPTIVSGANVLTFGAGSRLTVL.

Only a few counts were recorded for this clonotype. The rearrangement joins TRBV7-9 to TRBJ2-3; 7 bases align to TRBD1. The CDR3 runs 16 residues. V trimming: 4 bases; J trimming: 5 bases; junction bases outside the gene matches: 12. CDR1 and CDR2 (germline): SEHNR, FQNEAQ (reference sequence). The CDR3 DNA reads TGTGCCAGCAGCTCCGGGGACAGTCTGGGGAGAGATACGCAGTATTTT. Its translation is CASSSGDSLGRDTQYF.

The J gene is TRBJ2-3, the V gene TRBV6-1, with a possible D match to TRBD2 (5 bases). The germline V and J ends were trimmed by 7 bases and 8 bases, with 22 bases remaining between them. This CDR3 is 15 amino acids long. Germline V gene lookup returns CDR1 MNHNS and CDR2 SASEGT. This chain's CDR3 is CASTTDWAAGGTQYF. The CDR3 nucleotides are TGTGCCAGCACAACGGACTGGGCGGCCGGAGGTACGCAGTATTTT.

This chain links TRBV11-2 with TRBJ2-1; D gene uncertain. Near its end, the DNA agrees better with TRBJ2-5, so the J call may be wrong. Per germline, CDR1 SGHAT and CDR2 FQNNGV. The CDR3 runs 12 residues. The CDR3 DNA reads TGTGCCAGCAGCCCCCAGAGGGAGACCCAGTACTTC. This translates into CASSPQRETQYF.

V usage is TRBV3-1 and J usage is TRBJ2-5, with D uncertain. The DNA end is a closer match to TRBJ2-7, so the J assignment may be wrong. In germline, CDR1 is LGHDT, CDR2 YNNKEL (reference sequence). The CDR3 consists of 15 residues. CDR3 sequence (DNA): TGTGCCAGCAGCCAAGATCCGAGACTGCCTAGCGAGCAGTACTTC. As protein: CASSQDPRLPSEQYF.

CDR3 in amino acids: CSASPRGTRVSEQYF. CDR3 DNA sequence: TGCAGTGCTAGTCCGAGGGGGACTAGAGTTTCCGAGCAGTACTTC. This sequence joins TRBV20-1 and TRBJ2-7, with 8 positions matching TRBD2. The germline V gene has CDR1 DFQATT and CDR2 SNEGSKA (reference sequence). Trimming took 3 bases from V and 6 from J; bases not matched to a gene: 13. The CDR3 consists of 15 residues.

CDR3 in amino acids: CASSLDRGNTDTQYF. The CDR3 coding sequence is TGCGCCAGCAGCTTGGACCGGGGAAACACAGATACGCAGTATTTT. The rearrangement uses TRBV5-1 and TRBJ2-3; TRBD2 might be the D (5 bases). V lost 0 bases to trimming and J lost 2 bases, with 10 bases between them. CDR3 length: 15 residues. Germline-derived CDR1 and CDR2 are SGHRS and YFSETQ.

On this clonotype: The junction and the germline gene differ at one end; a read error may be behind it. This chain uses TRBV20-1 with TRBJ2-5; 11 bases match TRBD2. CDR1 and CDR2 from the germline V gene are DFQATT and SNEGSKA (reference sequence). This CDR3 has 14 amino acids. CDR3 protein: CSARLAGGQEAQYF. CDR3 DNA: TGCAGTGCTAGACTAGCGGGGGGCCAAGAGGCCCAGTACTTC.

This clonotype has only a few counts. The chain links TRBV7-9 to TRBJ2-1; the match to TRBD2 covers 7 bases. Germline values: CDR1 SEHNR, CDR2 FQNEAQ (reference sequence). CDR3 length: 16 residues. V was pared by 2 bases and J by 0 bases, with 4 bases of the junction left unmatched. CDR3: CASSLSRGSSYNEQFF. The CDR3 nucleotides are TGTGCCAGCAGCTTATCGCGCGGGAGCTCCTACAATGAGCAGTTCTTC. Full variable domain (outside the CDR3, taken from reference TRBV7-9 and TRBJ2-1): DTGVSQNPRHKITKRGQNVTFRCDPISEHNRLYWYRQTLGQGPEFLTYFQNEAQLEKSRLLSDRFSAERPKGSFSTLEIQRTEQGDSAMYLCASSLSRGSSYNEQFFGPGTRLTVL.

This clonotype was observed a handful of times. A much larger clone lies a single base off, so this may be a read error. This chain joins TRBV12-3 or TRBV12-4 and TRBJ2-5; 7 nucleotides match TRBD2. The CDR3 covers 11 residues. The V and J ends lost 6 bases and 7 bases, in that order; junction bases with no gene match: 2. CDR3 amino acids: CASSWGGTQYF. The DNA of the CDR3 is TGTGCCAGCAGCTGGGGGGGGACCCAGTACTTC.

V and J are TRBV12-3 or TRBV12-4 and TRBJ1-1; D remains unclear. V was clipped by 7 bases and J by 5 bases, with 20 bases between them. This CDR3 is 15 amino acids long. CDR3: CASNLHQGLETEAFF. For the CDR3, the DNA is TGTGCCAGCAACTTACACCAAGGGTTGGAGACTGAAGCTTTCTTT.

This clonotype was observed a few times. J is TRBJ1-4 and V is TRBV11-2; weak D call: TRBD1 (6 bases). Germline V lookup: CDR1 SGHAT, CDR2 FQNNGV. V was cut by 1 base and J by 5 bases, with 8 bases left in between. There are 14 residues in the CDR3. CDR3 nucleotides: TGTGCCAGCAGCTTAGGGACAGTAAATGAAAAACTGTTTTTT. Its translation is CASSLGTVNEKLFF.

The V and J genes are TRBV10-3 and TRBJ2-2, with no clear D. The CDR3 consists of 13 residues. The V gene lost 1 base and the J gene lost 4 bases, with 4 bases spanning the gap. CDR1 and CDR2 from the germline V gene are ENHRY and SYGVKD. The chain's CDR3 is CAISEYGTGELFF. The CDR3 region has the DNA TGTGCCATCAGTGAGTACGGCACCGGGGAGCTGTTTTTT.

Concerning this clonotype: A much larger clone is a single base away; this may be a read error. This CDR3 is missing its conserved last phenylalanine or tryptophan, likely due to a read error. This chain links TRBV6-5 with TRBJ1-2, with TRBD1 matching 7 bases. CDR1 is MNHEY, CDR2 SVGAGI, per germline. This CDR3 has 14 residues. V dropped 5 bases and J dropped 8; count of bases not matched to a gene: 11. CDR3 residues: CASSAANRGGGYTI. The CDR3, as DNA: TGTGCCAGCAGTGCGGCAAACAGGGGAGGCGGCTACACCATC.

This clonotype showed up just once. V is TRBV7-6 and J is TRBJ2-7; no firm D call. This CDR3 spans 13 amino acids. The V end was cut by 5 bases, the J end by 2 bases, with 10 bases between. CDR1 and CDR2 (germline): SGHVS, FNYEAQ. CDR3 bases: TGTGCCAGCAGCCAGCAGGACCCCTACGAGCAGTACTTC. Protein sequence: CASSQQDPYEQYF.

The chain uses TRBV6-5 and TRBJ2-1; D unclear. Trimming took 0 bases from V and 10 from J, leaving 10 bases between them. Germline V gene sequence: CDR1 MNHEY, CDR2 SVGAGI. CDR3 length: 13 amino acids. The CDR3 here is CASSYSSSREQFF. In DNA, the CDR3 is TGTGCCAGCAGTTACTCGAGTTCCCGGGAGCAGTTCTTC.

This rearrangement joins TRBV7-7 to TRBJ2-6; 9 bases are a match to TRBD1. Germline V gene data show CDR1 as SSHAT and CDR2 as FNYEAQ (reference sequence). Losses at the gene ends were 4 bases for V and 0 bases for J; bases not matched to a gene: 4. The CDR3 loop spans 17 amino acids. The CDR3 region has the DNA TGTGCCAGCAGCTCACAGGGGGCGGGCTCTGGGGCCAACGTCCTGACTTTC. Residues: CASSSQGAGSGANVLTF.